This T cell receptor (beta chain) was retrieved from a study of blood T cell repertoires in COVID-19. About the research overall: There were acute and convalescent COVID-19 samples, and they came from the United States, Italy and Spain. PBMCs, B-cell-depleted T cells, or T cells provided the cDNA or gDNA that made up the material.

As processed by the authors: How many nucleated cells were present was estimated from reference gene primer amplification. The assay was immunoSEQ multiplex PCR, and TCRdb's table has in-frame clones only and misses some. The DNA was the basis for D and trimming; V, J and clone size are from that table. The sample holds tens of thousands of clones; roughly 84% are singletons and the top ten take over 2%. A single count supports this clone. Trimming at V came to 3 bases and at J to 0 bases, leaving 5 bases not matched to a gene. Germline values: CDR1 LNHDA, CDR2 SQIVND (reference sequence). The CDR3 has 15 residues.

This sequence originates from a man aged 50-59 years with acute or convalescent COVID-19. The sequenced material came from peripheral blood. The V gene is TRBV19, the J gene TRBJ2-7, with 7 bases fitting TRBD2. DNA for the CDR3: TGTGCCAGTAGTATGGGGGGAGGGCCCTCCTACGAGCAGTACTTC. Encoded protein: CASSMGGGPSYEQYF.